One and the same sample provided the 5 T cell receptor beta chains below, sequenced in a study of shared clonotypes between healthy human individuals. Profiling relied on immunoSEQ multiplex PCR, and the TCRdb table lists in-frame clones only, not all of them. The sample lists 2 million to 2.5 million clones, 85% to 95% occurring once. Cells designated naive CD8 were CD45RO-negative and were positively selected for CCR7, with terminally differentiated effector memory CD45RA+ cells excluded. The sequenced sample was naive CD8+ T cells from PBMCs. All receptors derive from a man aged 18 to 29 in good health. Some clones in this sample may be carry-over from other donors' samples.

The rearrangement uses TRBV5-1 and TRBJ2-7; possible D gene TRBD1, 5 bases. The ends were cut back, 0 bases at V and 5 bases at J, with 9 bases in the middle. The CDR3 runs to 13 residues. Germline values: CDR1 SGHRS, CDR2 YFSETQ. For the CDR3, the DNA is TGCGCCAGCAGCTTGGCCAGGGCGAACGAGCAGTACTTC. Its translation: CASSLARANEQYF. Drawing the rest from reference TRBV5-1 and TRBJ2-7, the complete variable domain is KAGVTQTPRYLIKTRGQQVTLSCSPISGHRSVSWYQQTPGQGLQFLFEYFSETQRNKGNFPGRFSGRQFSNSRSEMNVSTLELGDSALYLCASSLARANEQYFGPGTRLTVT.

The chain employs TRBV18 and TRBJ2-3; 10 nucleotides agree with TRBD1. The CDR3 extends over 17 amino acids. With V trimmed by 4 bases and J by 5 bases, 12 bases remained unmatched. Looked up from germline, CDR1 is KGHSH and CDR2 is LQKENI. This chain's CDR3 is CASSLVPPDRGLDTQYF. In DNA, the CDR3 is TGTGCCAGCTCACTCGTACCTCCGGACAGGGGGTTAGATACGCAGTATTTT. The full variable domain, in which reference TRBV18 and TRBJ2-3 provide the parts outside the CDR3, is NAGVMQNPRHLVRRRGQEARLRCSPMKGHSHVYWYRQLPEEGLKFMVYLQKENIIDESGMPKERFSAEFPKEGPSILRIQQVVRGDSAAYFCASSLVPPDRGLDTQYFGPGTRLTVL.

This chain connects TRBV27 to TRBJ2-7; possible D gene TRBD1, 5 bases. Germline-derived CDR1 and CDR2 are MNHEY and SMNVEV (reference sequence). V was clipped by 7 bases and J by 2 bases, with 12 bases between them. The CDR3 runs 13 residues. CDR3 DNA sequence: TGTGCCAGCACCCCAGGGTTCGCCTACGAGCAGTACTTC. Translation gives CASTPGFAYEQYF.

The chain uses TRBV11-1 and TRBJ2-5, with 7 bases identical to TRBD2. The CDR3 extends over 15 amino acids. V lost 5 bases and J lost 1; bases outside the gene matches: 7. Germline loops: CDR1 SGHAT, CDR2 FQDESV (reference sequence). The CDR3: CASSPKRGRQETQYF. CDR3 nucleotide sequence: TGTGCCAGCAGCCCTAAGCGGGGCCGCCAAGAGACCCAGTACTTC.

The chain recombines TRBV29-1 with TRBJ2-7, with 7 bases fitting TRBD2. The CDR3 extends over 13 amino acids. From germline, CDR1 is SQVTM and CDR2 ANQGSEA. The junction had 9 bases not matched to a gene; V was cut back by 6 bases and J by 4 bases. For the CDR3, the DNA is TGCAGCGTGCGGGCGGGAGCGATATACGAGCAGTACTTC. Translated, it gives CSVRAGAIYEQYF.